This T cell receptor (beta chain) was sequenced in a study of T cell repertoires in cytomegalovirus infection. Overall study context: CMV infection together with matching HLA type was indicated by public TCR beta signatures. The study's findings and limits: The ex vivo response showed dominance by HLA-C-restricted CMV-specific TCR beta clonotypes. Identification of carriers of CMV plus the relevant HLA was performed using cumulative public TCR beta family frequency.

Each CDR3 protein gets one entry after TCRdb re-called the reads with MiXCR. The sample has 200,000 to 300,000 distinct CDR3 sequences, roughly 6.5% seen once; the top ten hold around 6.9%. This clonotype was seen a handful of times. What it recognizes is unknown. V lost 5 bases, J lost 9 bases, and 14 bases lay in between. The CDR3 is made up of 12 amino acids. CDR1 is SGHTA, CDR2 FQGNSA, per germline. The sequencing sample was made of PBMCs. The rearrangement joins TRBV7-2 to TRBJ2-7; D ambiguous. The TCR originated in a human donor in good health (CMV status not recorded). Some clones in this sample may be carry-over from other donors' samples. This CDR3 is CASSPTAGLQYF. The CDR3, as DNA: TGTGCCAGCAGCCCTACGGCCGGGCTGCAGTACTTC. Together with reference TRBV7-2 and TRBJ2-7, the CDR3 gives the full variable domain: GAGVSQSPSNKVTEKGKDVELRCDPISGHTALYWYRQSLGQGLEFLIYFQGNSAPDKSGLPSDRFSAERTGGSVSTLTIQRTQQEDSAVYLCASSPTAGLQYFGPGTRLTVT.